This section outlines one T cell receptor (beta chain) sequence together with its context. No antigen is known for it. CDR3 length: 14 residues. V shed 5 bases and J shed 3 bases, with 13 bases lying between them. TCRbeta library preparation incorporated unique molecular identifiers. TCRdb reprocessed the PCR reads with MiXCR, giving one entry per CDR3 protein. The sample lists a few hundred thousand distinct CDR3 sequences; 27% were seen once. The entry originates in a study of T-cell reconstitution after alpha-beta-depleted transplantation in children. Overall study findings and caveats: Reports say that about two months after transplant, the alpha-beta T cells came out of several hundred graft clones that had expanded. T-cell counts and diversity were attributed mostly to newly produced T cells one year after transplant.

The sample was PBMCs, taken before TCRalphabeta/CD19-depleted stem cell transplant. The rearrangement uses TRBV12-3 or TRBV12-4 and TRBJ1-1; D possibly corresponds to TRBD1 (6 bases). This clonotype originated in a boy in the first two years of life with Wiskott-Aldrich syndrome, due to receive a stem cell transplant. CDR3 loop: CASSPQGGYTEAFF. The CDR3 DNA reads TGTGCCAGCAGTCCTCAAGGGGGGTACACTGAAGCTTTCTTT.